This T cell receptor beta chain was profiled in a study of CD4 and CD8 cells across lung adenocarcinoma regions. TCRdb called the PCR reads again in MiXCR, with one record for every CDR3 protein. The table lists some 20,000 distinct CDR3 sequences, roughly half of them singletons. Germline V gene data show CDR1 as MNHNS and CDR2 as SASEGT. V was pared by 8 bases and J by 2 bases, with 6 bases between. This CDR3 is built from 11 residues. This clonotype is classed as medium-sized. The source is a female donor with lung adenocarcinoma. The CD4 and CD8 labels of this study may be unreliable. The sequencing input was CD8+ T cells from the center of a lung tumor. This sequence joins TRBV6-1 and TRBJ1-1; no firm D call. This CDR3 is CASVVNTEAFF. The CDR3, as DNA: TGTGCCAGCGTGGTTAACACTGAAGCTTTCTTT.